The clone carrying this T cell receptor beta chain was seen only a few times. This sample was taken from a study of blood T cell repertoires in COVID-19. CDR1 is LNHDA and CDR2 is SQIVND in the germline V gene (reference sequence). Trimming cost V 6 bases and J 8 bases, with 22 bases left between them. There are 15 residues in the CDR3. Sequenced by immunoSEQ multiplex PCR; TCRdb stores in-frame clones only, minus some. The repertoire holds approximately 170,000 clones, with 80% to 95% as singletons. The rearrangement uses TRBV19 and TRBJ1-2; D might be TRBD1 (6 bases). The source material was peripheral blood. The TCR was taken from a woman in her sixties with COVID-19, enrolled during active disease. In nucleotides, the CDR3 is TGTGCCAGTAGCAGCGACGGACAGTTGGGCCAGGGCTACACCTTC. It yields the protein CASSSDGQLGQGYTF.